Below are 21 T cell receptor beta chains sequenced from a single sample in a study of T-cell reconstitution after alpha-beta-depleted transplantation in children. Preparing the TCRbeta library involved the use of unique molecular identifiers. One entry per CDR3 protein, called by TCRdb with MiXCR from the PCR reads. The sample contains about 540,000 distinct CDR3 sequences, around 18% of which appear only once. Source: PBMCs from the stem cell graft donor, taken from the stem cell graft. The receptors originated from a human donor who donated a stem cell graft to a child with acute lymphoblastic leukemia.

The CDR3 spells CASSFPSGTLDEQFF. CDR3 DNA sequence: TGTGCCAGCAGCTTTCCGAGCGGGACCCTCGATGAGCAGTTCTTC. V gene TRBV5-5 combines with J gene TRBJ2-1; TRBD2 matches at 7 bases. From germline, CDR1 is SGHKS and CDR2 YYEKEE (reference sequence). The CDR3 runs to 15 residues. V lost 2 bases and J lost 8; bases outside the gene matches: 10.

Written as DNA, the CDR3 is TGTGCCAGCGCAGGGGGACCGGGGAACACTGAAGCTTTCTTT. This sequence encodes CASAGGPGNTEAFF. The gene calls are TRBV5-6 and TRBJ1-1, with 7 bases lining up with TRBD1. CDR3 length equals 14 residues. With 7 bases clipped from V and 1 base from J, the junction kept 7 bases outside the gene matches. CDR1 SGHDT and CDR2 YYEEEE come from the germline V gene.

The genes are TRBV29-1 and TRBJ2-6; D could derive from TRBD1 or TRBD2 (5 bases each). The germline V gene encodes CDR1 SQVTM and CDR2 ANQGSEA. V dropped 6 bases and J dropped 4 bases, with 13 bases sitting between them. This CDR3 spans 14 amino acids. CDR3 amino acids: CSVQQGTGANVLTF. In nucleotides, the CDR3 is TGCAGCGTCCAACAAGGGACGGGGGCCAACGTCCTGACTTTC.

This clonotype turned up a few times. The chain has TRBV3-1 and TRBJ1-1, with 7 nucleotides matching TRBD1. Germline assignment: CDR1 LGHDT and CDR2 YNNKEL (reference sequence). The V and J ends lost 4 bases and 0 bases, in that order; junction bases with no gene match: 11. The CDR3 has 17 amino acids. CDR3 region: CASSPLSRQGMNTEAFF. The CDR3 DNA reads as TGTGCCAGCAGCCCCCTGAGTCGACAGGGCATGAACACTGAAGCTTTCTTT.

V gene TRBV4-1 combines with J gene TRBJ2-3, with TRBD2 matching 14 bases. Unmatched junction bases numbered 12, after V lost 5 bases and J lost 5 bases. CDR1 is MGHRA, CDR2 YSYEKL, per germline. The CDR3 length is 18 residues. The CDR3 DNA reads TGCGCCAGCAGCTTGGGACTAGCGGGAGCCCGGGGGGGAGATACGCAGTATTTT. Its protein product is CASSLGLAGARGGDTQYF.

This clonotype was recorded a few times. CDR3: CASSLTGRGQETQYF. In DNA, the CDR3 is TGTGCCAGCAGTTTAACGGGGAGGGGGCAAGAGACCCAGTACTTC. The chain employs TRBV27 and TRBJ2-5; possibly TRBD2 for D (7 bases). Germline V CDR1 and CDR2: MNHEY, SMNVEV (reference sequence). This CDR3 comprises 15 residues. V lost 2 bases and J lost 2, with 12 bases in between.

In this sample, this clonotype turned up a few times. Written as DNA, the CDR3 is TGCGCCAGCAGCTTAGATGGATCTTCGTGGGCAGGAGAGGAAGAGACCCAGTACTTC. Translated, it gives CASSLDGSSWAGEEETQYF. The rearrangement links TRBV5-1 to TRBJ2-5; no firm D call. CDR3 size: 19 residues. Between the trimmed V and J ends, which lost 2 bases and 3 bases, there was a span of 26 bases. Germline V gene data show CDR1 as SGHRS and CDR2 as YFSETQ.

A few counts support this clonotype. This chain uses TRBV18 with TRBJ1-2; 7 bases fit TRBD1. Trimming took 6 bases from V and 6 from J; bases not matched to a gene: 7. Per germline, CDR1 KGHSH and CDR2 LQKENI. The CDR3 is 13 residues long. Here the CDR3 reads CASSPGTANGYTF. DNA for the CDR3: TGTGCCAGCTCGCCCGGGACAGCAAATGGCTACACCTTC.

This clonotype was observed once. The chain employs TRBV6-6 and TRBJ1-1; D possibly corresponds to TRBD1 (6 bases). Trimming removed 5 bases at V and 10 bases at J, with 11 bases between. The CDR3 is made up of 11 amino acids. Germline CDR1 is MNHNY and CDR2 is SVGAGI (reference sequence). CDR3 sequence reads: CASSRGILAFF. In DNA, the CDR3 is TGTGCCAGCAGTAGGGGGATCCTAGCTTTCTTT.

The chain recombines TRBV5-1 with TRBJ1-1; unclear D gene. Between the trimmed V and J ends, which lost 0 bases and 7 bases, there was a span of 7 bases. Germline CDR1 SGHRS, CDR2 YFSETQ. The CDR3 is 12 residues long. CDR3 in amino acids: CASSLEHGEAFF. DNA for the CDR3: TGCGCCAGCAGCTTGGAACACGGTGAAGCTTTCTTT.

The CDR3 protein is CSVVTGWMYEQYF. CDR3 DNA: TGCAGCGTTGTTACAGGGTGGATGTACGAGCAGTACTTC. The chain has TRBV29-1 and TRBJ2-7; D is perhaps TRBD1 (6 bases). Germline CDR1 and CDR2: SQVTM and ANQGSEA. The V end was cut by 4 bases, the J end by 4 bases, with 14 bases between. This CDR3 region has 13 residues.

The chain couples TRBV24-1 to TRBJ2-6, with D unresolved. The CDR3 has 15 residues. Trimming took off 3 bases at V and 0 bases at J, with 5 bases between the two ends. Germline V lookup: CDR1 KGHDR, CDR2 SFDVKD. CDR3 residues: CATSDGRSGANVLTF. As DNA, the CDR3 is TGTGCCACCAGTGATGGTCGCTCTGGGGCCAACGTCCTGACTTTC.

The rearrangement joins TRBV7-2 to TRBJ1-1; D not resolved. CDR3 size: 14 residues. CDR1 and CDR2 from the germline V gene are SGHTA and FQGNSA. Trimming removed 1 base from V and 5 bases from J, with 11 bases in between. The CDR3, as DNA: TGTGCCAGCAGCTTAGTTCGGTCGCCGACTGAAGCTTTCTTT. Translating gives CASSLVRSPTEAFF.

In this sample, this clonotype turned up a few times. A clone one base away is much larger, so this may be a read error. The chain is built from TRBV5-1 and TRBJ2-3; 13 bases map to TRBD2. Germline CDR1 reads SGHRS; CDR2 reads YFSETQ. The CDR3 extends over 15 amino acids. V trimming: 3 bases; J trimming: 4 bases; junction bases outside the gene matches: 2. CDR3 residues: CASSWTSGSADTQYF. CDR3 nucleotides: TGCGCCAGCAGCTGGACTAGCGGGAGCGCAGATACGCAGTATTTT.

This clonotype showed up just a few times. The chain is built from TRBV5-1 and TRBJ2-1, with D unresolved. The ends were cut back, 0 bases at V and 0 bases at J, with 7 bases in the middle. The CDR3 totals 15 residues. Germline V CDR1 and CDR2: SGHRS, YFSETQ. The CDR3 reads CASSLGPYSYNEQFF. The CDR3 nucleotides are TGCGCCAGCAGCTTGGGACCATACTCCTACAATGAGCAGTTCTTC.

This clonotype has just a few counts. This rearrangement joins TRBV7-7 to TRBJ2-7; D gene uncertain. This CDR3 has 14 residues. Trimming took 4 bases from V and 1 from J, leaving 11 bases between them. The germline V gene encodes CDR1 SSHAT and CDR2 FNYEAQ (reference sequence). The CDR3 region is CASSSDGGSYEQYF. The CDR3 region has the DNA TGTGCCAGCAGCTCCGACGGTGGGTCCTACGAGCAGTACTTC.

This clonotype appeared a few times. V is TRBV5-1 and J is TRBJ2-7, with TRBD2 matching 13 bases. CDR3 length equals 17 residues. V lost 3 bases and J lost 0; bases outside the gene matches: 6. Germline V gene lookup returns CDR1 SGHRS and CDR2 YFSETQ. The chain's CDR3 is CASSWGTSGASSYEQYF. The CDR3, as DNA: TGCGCCAGCAGCTGGGGGACTAGCGGGGCGAGCTCCTACGAGCAGTACTTC. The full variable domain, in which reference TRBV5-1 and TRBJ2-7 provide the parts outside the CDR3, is KAGVTQTPRYLIKTRGQQVTLSCSPISGHRSVSWYQQTPGQGLQFLFEYFSETQRNKGNFPGRFSGRQFSNSRSEMNVSTLELGDSALYLCASSWGTSGASSYEQYFGPGTRLTVT.

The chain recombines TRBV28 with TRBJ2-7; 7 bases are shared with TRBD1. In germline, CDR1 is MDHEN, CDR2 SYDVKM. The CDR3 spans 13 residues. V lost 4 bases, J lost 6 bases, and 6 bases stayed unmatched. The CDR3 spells CASSWDSPPEQYF. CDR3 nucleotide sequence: TGTGCCAGCAGTTGGGACAGCCCGCCCGAGCAGTACTTC. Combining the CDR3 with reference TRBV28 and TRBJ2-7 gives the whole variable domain DVKVTQSSRYLVKRTGEKVFLECVQDMDHENMFWYRQDPGLGLRLIYFSYDVKMKEKGDIPEGYSVSREKKERFSLILESASTNQTSMYLCASSWDSPPEQYFGPGTRLTVT.

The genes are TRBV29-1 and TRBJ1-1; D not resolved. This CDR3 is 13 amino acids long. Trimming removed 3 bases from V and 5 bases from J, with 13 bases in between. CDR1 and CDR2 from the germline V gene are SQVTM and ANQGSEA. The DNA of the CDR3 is TGCAGCGTTGAGGAAGCCAGAGGGACTGAAGCTTTCTTT. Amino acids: CSVEEARGTEAFF.

CDR3 sequence reads: CALKDTRYEQYF. CDR3 DNA sequence: TGCGCCTTAAAGGACACCAGATACGAGCAGTACTTC. This chain joins TRBV10-1 and TRBJ2-7; TRBD1 is a possible D gene (5 bases). The germline V gene has CDR1 WNHNN and CDR2 SYGVQD (reference sequence). Trimming pared 11 bases from V and 4 bases from J, leaving 15 bases between. This CDR3 spans 12 amino acids.

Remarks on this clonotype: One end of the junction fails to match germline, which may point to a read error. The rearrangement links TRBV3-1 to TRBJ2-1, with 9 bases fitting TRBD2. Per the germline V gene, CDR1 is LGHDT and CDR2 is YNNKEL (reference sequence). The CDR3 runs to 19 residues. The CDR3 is CATSQGSAFWREGLNEQFF. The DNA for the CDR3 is TGTGCCACCAGCCAAGGTTCTGCCTTTTGGCGGGAGGGCCTCAATGAGCAGTTCTTC.